Shown below are 25 T cell receptor beta chains from a single sample sequenced in a study of T-cell reconstitution after alpha-beta-depleted transplantation in children. This sample's TCRbeta library carried unique molecular identifier barcodes. A single record per CDR3 protein comes from TCRdb applying MiXCR to the PCR reads. The sample has fewer than 550,000 distinct CDR3 sequences, about an eighth seen once. The sequences come from PBMCs, mostly from graft donor cells, collected 180 days after TCRalphabeta/CD19-depleted stem cell transplant. These receptors originate from a female patient aged 2-15 years who had a stem cell transplant for aplastic anemia, so the T cells may come from the graft donor.

The CDR3 protein is CASSYGGTLYNEQFF. For the CDR3, the DNA is TGTGCCAGCAGTTACGGGGGGACCCTCTACAATGAGCAGTTCTTC. V is TRBV6-2 or TRBV6-3 and J is TRBJ2-1, with D maybe TRBD2 (6 bases). The CDR3 is 15 amino acids. The germline gives CDR1 MNHEY, CDR2 SVGEGT. Between the trimmed V and J ends, which lost 2 bases and 3 bases, there was a span of 11 bases.

This sequence joins TRBV30 and TRBJ2-1; no reliable D call. Germline V gene data show CDR1 as GTSNPN and CDR2 as SVGIG (reference sequence). The germline V and J ends were trimmed by 4 bases and 2 bases, with 6 bases remaining between them. The CDR3 spans 12 residues. The CDR3: CAWTEAYNEQFF. Written as DNA, the CDR3 is TGTGCCTGGACTGAAGCCTACAATGAGCAGTTCTTC.

This clonotype appeared a few times. V usage is TRBV6-1 and J usage is TRBJ2-5, with D perhaps TRBD1 (6 bases). Germline values: CDR1 MNHNS, CDR2 SASEGT. This CDR3 has 15 amino acids. Trimming stripped 4 bases from V and 11 bases from J, with 23 bases between. Here the CDR3 DNA reads TGTGCCAGCAGTGCGTACTCCGGACAGATCCAAACACAGTACTTC. Its translation is CASSAYSGQIQTQYF.

The chain uses TRBV24-1 and TRBJ2-2; D is unclear. Germline-derived CDR1 and CDR2 are KGHDR and SFDVKD. V lost 1 base and J lost 5, with 13 bases in between. CDR3 size: 16 residues. CDR3 nucleotide sequence: TGTGCCACCAGTGATTTCCCCAAAGCCAATACCGGGGAGCTGTTTTTT. It codes for CATSDFPKANTGELFF.

This clonotype was counted between two and nine times. The rearrangement uses TRBV6-5 and TRBJ2-1, with TRBD2 matching over 9 bases. There are 16 residues in the CDR3. The V gene's germline CDR1 is MNHEY and CDR2 SVGAGI. J gave up 8 bases and V 0 bases, and 8 bases lay outside the gene matches. The DNA of the CDR3 is TGTGCCAGCAGTTACTCCGGGGCTAGCGGGAAGGATGAGCAGTTCTTC. Its translation is CASSYSGASGKDEQFF.

This clonotype turned up a few times. This chain links TRBV20-1 with TRBJ2-1; 12 bases line up with TRBD2. Germline lookup yields CDR1 DFQATT and CDR2 SNEGSKA (reference sequence). CDR3 length: 15 residues. V was clipped by 6 bases and J by 0 bases; unmatched bases: 3. CDR3 DNA: TGCAGTGCCGCGGGACTAGCGGGCTCCTACAATGAGCAGTTCTTC. It encodes CSAAGLAGSYNEQFF.

This clonotype appeared many times. The V and J genes are TRBV3-1 and TRBJ1-1; D gene unclear. Germline CDR1 reads LGHDT; CDR2 reads YNNKEL (reference sequence). V lost 4 bases, J lost 4 bases, and 16 bases lay in between. This CDR3 spans 15 amino acids. CDR3 nucleotides: TGTGCCAGCAGCCGGGGATCGGGTAGGTTCACTGAAGCTTTCTTT. Translated: CASSRGSGRFTEAFF.

The chain combines TRBV5-1 with TRBJ1-1, with D maybe TRBD1 (5 bases). The V gene lost 0 bases and the J gene lost 3 bases, with 18 bases spanning the gap. From germline, CDR1 is SGHRS and CDR2 YFSETQ. This CDR3 region has 17 residues. The CDR3 loop is CASSLGGSSGLDTEAFF. CDR3 bases: TGCGCCAGCAGCTTGGGGGGAAGCTCAGGGCTAGACACTGAAGCTTTCTTT.

Only one count was recorded for this clonotype. This chain connects TRBV15 to TRBJ2-6, with 12 bases matching TRBD2. Germline V gene data show CDR1 as LNHNV and CDR2 as YYDKDF (reference sequence). Losses at the gene ends were 3 bases for V and 0 bases for J; bases not matched to a gene: 0. The CDR3 runs 17 residues. CDR3 DNA sequence: TGTGCCACCAGCAGGACTAGCGGGAGCTCTGGGGCCAACGTCCTGACTTTC. It codes for CATSRTSGSSGANVLTF.

A few counts support this clonotype. This chain uses TRBV7-2 with TRBJ2-1, with 8 bases lining up with TRBD1. Germline values: CDR1 SGHTA, CDR2 FQGNSA. This CDR3 is 15 amino acids long. V dropped 5 bases and J dropped 5; count of bases not matched to a gene: 8. CDR3 nucleotide sequence: TGTGCCAGCAGCCCTAGGACAGGGATACACAATGAGCAGTTCTTC. Its translation is CASSPRTGIHNEQFF.

This clonotype came up once. The CDR3 nucleotides are TGTGCCAGCAGCTCCCTCCGCGGGGGGTCCGGGGCCAACGTCCTGACTTTC. Protein sequence: CASSSLRGGSGANVLTF. The V gene is TRBV11-2, the J gene TRBJ2-6; 8 nucleotides match TRBD2. Germline CDR1 and CDR2: SGHAT and FQNNGV. CDR3 length equals 17 residues. Unmatched junction bases numbered 9, after V lost 4 bases and J lost 4 bases.

V is TRBV4-3 and J is TRBJ1-1; D remains ambiguous. Germline V gene lookup returns CDR1 LGHNA and CDR2 YSLEER. The CDR3 is made up of 18 amino acids. V lost 0 bases to trimming and J lost 1 base, with 18 bases between them. CDR3 residues: CASSQEPQEVLWNTEAFF. The CDR3 coding sequence is TGCGCCAGCAGCCAAGAACCCCAGGAAGTTTTGTGGAACACTGAAGCTTTCTTT.

J is TRBJ1-5 and V is TRBV28; no clear D. The CDR3 spans 17 residues. Between the trimmed V and J ends, which lost 5 bases and 5 bases, there was a span of 22 bases. The germline V gene encodes CDR1 MDHEN and CDR2 SYDVKM. The CDR3 DNA reads TGTGCCAGCAGTCCTTCTCCTGGCCAGGCGAGAGATCAGCCCCAGCATTTT. It yields the protein CASSPSPGQARDQPQHF.

This clonotype has only a few counts. The chain joins TRBV28 to TRBJ1-1; the D gene is possibly TRBD1 (5 bases). From germline, CDR1 is MDHEN and CDR2 SYDVKM. The V and J ends lost 4 bases and 4 bases respectively, with 10 bases between them. This CDR3 has 13 residues. The CDR3 protein is CASSWGYITEAFF. In nucleotides, the CDR3 is TGTGCCAGCAGTTGGGGGTATATCACTGAAGCTTTCTTT. Full variable domain (remainder filled in from reference TRBV28 and TRBJ1-1): DVKVTQSSRYLVKRTGEKVFLECVQDMDHENMFWYRQDPGLGLRLIYFSYDVKMKEKGDIPEGYSVSREKKERFSLILESASTNQTSMYLCASSWGYITEAFFGQGTRLTVV.

The genes are TRBV11-2 and TRBJ1-6; the D is unclear. Trimming cost V 5 bases and J 7 bases, with 18 bases left between them. Germline values: CDR1 SGHAT, CDR2 FQNNGV. This CDR3 is 16 amino acids long. The CDR3 sequence is CASSALQDFQNSPLHF. The CDR3 nucleotides are TGTGCCAGCAGCGCCCTCCAGGACTTTCAGAATTCACCCCTCCACTTT.

This clonotype was seen at least ten times. The J gene is TRBJ2-5, the V gene TRBV28, with a tentative D call TRBD2 (5 bases). The CDR3 spans 16 residues. Per germline, CDR1 MDHEN and CDR2 SYDVKM. Trimming removed 4 bases from V and 1 base from J, with 16 bases in between. CDR3 DNA sequence: TGTGCCAGCAGTTGGGGAACTCAAGGAGGCCAAGAGACCCAGTACTTC. It yields the protein CASSWGTQGGQETQYF.

The chain employs TRBV18 and TRBJ2-1; TRBD2 agrees at 12 bases. CDR1 is KGHSH and CDR2 is LQKENI in the germline V gene. V trimming: 3 bases; J trimming: 2 bases; junction bases outside the gene matches: 5. This CDR3 is 17 amino acids long. As DNA, the CDR3 is TGTGCCAGCTCACCCCAACTAGCGGGAGGACCCTACAATGAGCAGTTCTTC. Translating gives CASSPQLAGGPYNEQFF.

The rearrangement links TRBV9 to TRBJ1-2; TRBD1 agrees at 7 bases. The germline V gene has CDR1 SGDLS and CDR2 YYNGEE. The V segment lost 0 bases and the J segment 7 bases; nucleotides outside the gene matches: 3. The CDR3 has 13 amino acids. The CDR3 coding sequence is TGTGCCAGCAGCGTAGGAGGGGGCTGTGGCTACACCTTC. Its translation is CASSVGGGCGYTF.

This clonotype was counted ten times or more. This chain joins TRBV7-9 and TRBJ2-2, with D possibly matching TRBD1 (6 bases). The V gene lost 5 bases and the J gene lost 4 bases, with 14 bases spanning the gap. Per germline, CDR1 SEHNR and CDR2 FQNEAQ (reference sequence). The CDR3 contains 15 residues. CDR3 loop: CASSRRQESTGELFF. CDR3 in DNA: TGTGCCAGCAGCCGCCGACAGGAATCCACCGGGGAGCTGTTTTTT.

This clonotype was picked up a small number of times. The chain joins TRBV5-1 to TRBJ2-1; D may be TRBD2 (6 bases). CDR1 and CDR2 (germline): SGHRS, YFSETQ. Trimming stripped 2 bases from V and 1 base from J, with 10 bases between. The CDR3 runs 15 residues. The CDR3 sequence is CASSLREWSYNEQFF. The DNA for the CDR3 is TGCGCCAGCAGCTTACGGGAGTGGTCCTACAATGAGCAGTTCTTC.

This clonotype was seen ten or more times. The chain recombines TRBV29-1 with TRBJ1-2, with 7 bases lining up with TRBD1. From germline, CDR1 is SQVTM and CDR2 ANQGSEA. CDR3 length: 13 residues. After removal of 6 bases from V and 8 bases from J, the junction contained 12 bases not matched to a gene. CDR3 residues: CSVPTGALGGYTF. The CDR3 nucleotides read TGCAGCGTACCCACAGGGGCCCTGGGAGGCTACACCTTC.

Only a few counts were recorded for this clonotype. The gene calls are TRBV6-5 and TRBJ2-5; 7 nucleotides match TRBD1. With V trimmed by 2 bases and J by 6 bases, 9 bases remained unmatched. CDR1 and CDR2 from the germline V gene are MNHEY and SVGAGI. The CDR3 is 15 residues long. The CDR3 DNA follows: TGTGCCAGCAGTTACGAGGGGGCCGCACTCCAGACCCAGTACTTC. Protein sequence: CASSYEGAALQTQYF.

The chain joins TRBV7-2 to TRBJ2-2, with D possibly TRBD2 on 6 matching bases. In germline, CDR1 is SGHTA, CDR2 FQGNSA. Trimming took 3 bases from V and 1 from J, leaving 18 bases between them. The CDR3 is made up of 18 amino acids. For the CDR3, the DNA is TGTGCCAGCAGCTTCGCTCCGGCGGGACGGGGGAACACCGGGGAGCTGTTTTTT. Residues: CASSFAPAGRGNTGELFF.

This clonotype was seen more than once but under ten times. This chain uses TRBV18 with TRBJ2-3, with a possible D match to TRBD1 (6 bases). Germline V gene sequence: CDR1 KGHSH, CDR2 LQKENI. The length of the CDR3 is 12 residues. Trimming removed 4 bases from V and 10 bases from J, with 12 bases in between. As DNA, the CDR3 is TGTGCCAGCTCACATAAAACAGGGTCGCAGTATTTT. Translating gives CASSHKTGSQYF.

Ten or more counts support this clonotype. V and J are TRBV28 and TRBJ1-5; D is unresolved. Germline V gene data show CDR1 as MDHEN and CDR2 as SYDVKM. Trimming took off 1 base at V and 6 bases at J, with 4 bases between the two ends. The CDR3 is 12 amino acids. This CDR3 is CASSLSGQPQHF. DNA for the CDR3: TGTGCCAGCAGTTTATCCGGTCAGCCCCAGCATTTT.